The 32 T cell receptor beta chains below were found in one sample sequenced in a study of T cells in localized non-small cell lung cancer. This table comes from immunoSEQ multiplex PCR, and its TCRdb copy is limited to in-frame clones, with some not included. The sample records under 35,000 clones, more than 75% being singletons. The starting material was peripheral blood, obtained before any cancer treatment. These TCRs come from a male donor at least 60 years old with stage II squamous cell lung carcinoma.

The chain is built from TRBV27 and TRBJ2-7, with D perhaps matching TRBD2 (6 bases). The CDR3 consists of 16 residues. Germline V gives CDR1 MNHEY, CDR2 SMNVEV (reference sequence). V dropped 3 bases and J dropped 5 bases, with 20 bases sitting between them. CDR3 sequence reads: CASSLATLGRPNEQYF. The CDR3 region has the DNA TGTGCCAGCAGTTTGGCCACTCTCGGGAGACCCAACGAGCAGTACTTC.

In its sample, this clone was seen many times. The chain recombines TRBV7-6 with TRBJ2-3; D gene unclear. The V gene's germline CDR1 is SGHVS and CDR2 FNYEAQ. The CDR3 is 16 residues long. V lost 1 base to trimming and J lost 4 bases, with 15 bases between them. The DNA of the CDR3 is TGTGCCAGCAGCTTAGAGTCCCAGAATTTAGCAGATACGCAGTATTTT. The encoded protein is CASSLESQNLADTQYF.

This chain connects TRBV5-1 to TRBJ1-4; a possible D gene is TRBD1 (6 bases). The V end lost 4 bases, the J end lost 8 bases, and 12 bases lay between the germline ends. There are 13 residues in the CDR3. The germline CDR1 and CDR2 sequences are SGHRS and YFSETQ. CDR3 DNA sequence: TGCGCCAGCAGCCCAGGACAGAACGAAAAACTGTTTTTT. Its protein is CASSPGQNEKLFF.

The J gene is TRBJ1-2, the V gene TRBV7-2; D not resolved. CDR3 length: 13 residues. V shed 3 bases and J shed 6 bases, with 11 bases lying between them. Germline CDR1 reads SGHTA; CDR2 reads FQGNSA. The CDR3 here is CASSFRAADGYTF. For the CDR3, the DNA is TGTGCCAGCAGCTTTAGAGCGGCGGATGGCTACACCTTC. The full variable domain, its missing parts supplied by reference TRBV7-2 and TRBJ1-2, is GAGVSQSPSNKVTEKGKDVELRCDPISGHTALYWYRQSLGQGLEFLIYFQGNSAPDKSGLPSDRFSAERTGGSVSTLTIQRTQQEDSAVYLCASSFRAADGYTFGSGTRLTVV.

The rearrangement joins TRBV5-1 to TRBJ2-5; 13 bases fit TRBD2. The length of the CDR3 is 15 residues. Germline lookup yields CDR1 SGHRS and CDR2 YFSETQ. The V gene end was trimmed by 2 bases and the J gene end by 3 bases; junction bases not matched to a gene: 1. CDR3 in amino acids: CASSLGTSGEETQYF. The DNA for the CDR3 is TGCGCCAGCAGCTTAGGGACTAGCGGGGAAGAGACCCAGTACTTC.

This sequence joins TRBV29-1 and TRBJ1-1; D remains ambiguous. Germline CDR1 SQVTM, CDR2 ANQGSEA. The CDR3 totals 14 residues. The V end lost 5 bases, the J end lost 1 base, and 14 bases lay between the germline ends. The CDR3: CSVFVEPANTEAFF. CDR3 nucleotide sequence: TGCAGCGTTTTTGTCGAGCCGGCGAACACTGAAGCTTTCTTT.

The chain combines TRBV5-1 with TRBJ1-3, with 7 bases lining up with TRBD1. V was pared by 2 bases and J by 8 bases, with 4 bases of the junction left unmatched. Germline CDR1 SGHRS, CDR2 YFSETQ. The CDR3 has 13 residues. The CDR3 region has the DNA TGCGCCAGCAGCTTTCAGGGGGAGTACACCATATATTTT. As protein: CASSFQGEYTIYF.

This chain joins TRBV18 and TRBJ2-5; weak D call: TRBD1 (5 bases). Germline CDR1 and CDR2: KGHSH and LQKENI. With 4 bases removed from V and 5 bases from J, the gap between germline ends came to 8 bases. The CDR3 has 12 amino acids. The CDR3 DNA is TGTGCCAGCTCACTGGGGCAGGAGACCCAGTACTTC. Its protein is CASSLGQETQYF.

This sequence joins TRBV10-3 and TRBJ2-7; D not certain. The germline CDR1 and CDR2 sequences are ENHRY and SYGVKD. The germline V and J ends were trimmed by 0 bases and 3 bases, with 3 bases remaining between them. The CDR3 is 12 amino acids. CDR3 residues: CAISESLYEQYF. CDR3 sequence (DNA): TGTGCCATCAGTGAGTCGCTCTACGAGCAGTACTTC.

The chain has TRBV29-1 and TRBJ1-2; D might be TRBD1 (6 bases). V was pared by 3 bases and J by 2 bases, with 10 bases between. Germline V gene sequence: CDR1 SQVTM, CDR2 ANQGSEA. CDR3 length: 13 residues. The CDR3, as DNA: TGCAGCGTTGAGGGCAGGGGAAACTATGGCTACACCTTC. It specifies CSVEGRGNYGYTF.

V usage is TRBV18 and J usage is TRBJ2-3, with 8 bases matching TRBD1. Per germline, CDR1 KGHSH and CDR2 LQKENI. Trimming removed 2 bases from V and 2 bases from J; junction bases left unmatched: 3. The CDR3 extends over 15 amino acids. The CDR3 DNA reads TGTGCCAGCTCACCAGGACAGGGTAACACAGATACGCAGTATTTT. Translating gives CASSPGQGNTDTQYF.

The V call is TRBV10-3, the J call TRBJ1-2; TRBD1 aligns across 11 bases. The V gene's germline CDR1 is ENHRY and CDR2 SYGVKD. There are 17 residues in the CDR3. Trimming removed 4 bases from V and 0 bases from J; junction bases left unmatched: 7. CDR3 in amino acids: CAISGRTGGESNYGYTF. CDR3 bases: TGTGCCATCAGTGGGAGGACAGGGGGCGAATCTAACTATGGCTACACCTTC.

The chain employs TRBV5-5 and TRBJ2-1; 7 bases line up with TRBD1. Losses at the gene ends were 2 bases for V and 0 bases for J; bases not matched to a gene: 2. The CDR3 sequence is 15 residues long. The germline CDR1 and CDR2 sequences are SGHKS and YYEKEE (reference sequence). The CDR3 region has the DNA TGTGCCAGCAGCTTTTACAGGGGCTCCTACAATGAGCAGTTCTTC. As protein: CASSFYRGSYNEQFF.

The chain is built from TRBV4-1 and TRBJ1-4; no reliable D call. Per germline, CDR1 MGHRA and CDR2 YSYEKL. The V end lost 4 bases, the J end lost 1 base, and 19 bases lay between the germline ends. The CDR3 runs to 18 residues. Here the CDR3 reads CASSPQDQPLGTNEKLFF. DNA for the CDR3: TGCGCCAGCAGCCCCCAGGACCAACCCTTGGGAACTAATGAAAAACTGTTTTTT.

The CDR3 DNA reads as TGCGCCAGCAGCAATCAGCCCCAGCATTTT. Residues: CASSNQPQHF. The chain employs TRBV5-1 and TRBJ1-5; D is unresolved. V was trimmed by 4 bases and J by 4 bases, leaving 0 bases between them. Per the germline V gene, CDR1 is SGHRS and CDR2 is YFSETQ. CDR3 size: 10 residues.

CDR3 in DNA: TGTGCCAGCAGTTTCCGGGGCTACTATGGCTACACCTTC. Translating it yields CASSFRGYYGYTF. This rearrangement joins TRBV27 to TRBJ1-2, with D tentatively TRBD1 (5 bases). The CDR3 is 13 amino acids. Germline CDR1 MNHEY, CDR2 SMNVEV (reference sequence). V was cut by 3 bases and J by 3 bases, with 8 bases left in between.

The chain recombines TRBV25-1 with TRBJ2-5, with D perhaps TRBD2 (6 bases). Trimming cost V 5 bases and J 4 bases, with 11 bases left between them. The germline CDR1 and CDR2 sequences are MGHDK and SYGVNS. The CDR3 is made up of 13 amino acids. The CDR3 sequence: CASSPIGGETQYF. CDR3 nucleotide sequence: TGTGCCAGCAGTCCTATCGGGGGAGAGACCCAGTACTTC.

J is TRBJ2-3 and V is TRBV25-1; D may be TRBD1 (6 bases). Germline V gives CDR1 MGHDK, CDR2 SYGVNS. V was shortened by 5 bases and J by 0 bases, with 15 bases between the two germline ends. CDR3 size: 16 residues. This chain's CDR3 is CASSPWGQASTDTQYF. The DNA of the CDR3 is TGTGCCAGCAGTCCCTGGGGGCAAGCTAGCACAGATACGCAGTATTTT.

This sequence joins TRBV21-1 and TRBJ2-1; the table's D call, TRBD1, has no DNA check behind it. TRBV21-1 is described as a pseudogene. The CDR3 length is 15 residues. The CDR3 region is CASRAGGLTYNEQFF. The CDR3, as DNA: TGTGCCAGCAGGGCAGGGGGCTTAACCTACAATGAGCAGTTCTTC.

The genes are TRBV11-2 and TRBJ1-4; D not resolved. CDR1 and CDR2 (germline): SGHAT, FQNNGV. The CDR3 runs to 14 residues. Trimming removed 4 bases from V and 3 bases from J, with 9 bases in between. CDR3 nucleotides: TGTGCCAGCAGCTCCCTTACGGCTAATGAAAAACTGTTTTTT. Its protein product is CASSSLTANEKLFF.

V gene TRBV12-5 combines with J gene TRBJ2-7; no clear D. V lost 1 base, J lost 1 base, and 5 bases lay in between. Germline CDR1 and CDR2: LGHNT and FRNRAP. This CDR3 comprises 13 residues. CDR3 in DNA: TGTGCTAGTGGTTTGGAGGATTCCTACGAGCAGTACTTC. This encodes CASGLEDSYEQYF.

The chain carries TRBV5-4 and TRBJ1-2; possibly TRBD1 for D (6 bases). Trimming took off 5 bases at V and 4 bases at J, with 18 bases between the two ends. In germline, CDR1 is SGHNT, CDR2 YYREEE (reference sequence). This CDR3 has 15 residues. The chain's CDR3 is CASSPRDTRPYGYTF. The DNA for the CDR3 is TGTGCCAGCAGTCCACGGGACACCCGACCCTATGGCTACACCTTC. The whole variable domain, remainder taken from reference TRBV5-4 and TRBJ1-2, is ETGVTQSPTHLIKTRGQQVTLRCSSQSGHNTVSWYQQALGQGPQFIFQYYREEENGRGNFPPRFSGLQFPNYSSELNVNALELDDSALYLCASSPRDTRPYGYTFGSGTRLTVV.

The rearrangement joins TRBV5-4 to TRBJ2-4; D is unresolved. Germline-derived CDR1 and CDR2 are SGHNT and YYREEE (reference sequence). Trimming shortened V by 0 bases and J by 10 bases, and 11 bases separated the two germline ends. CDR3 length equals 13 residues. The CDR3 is CASSLATTGIQYF. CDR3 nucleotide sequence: TGTGCCAGCAGCTTGGCTACCACGGGTATTCAGTACTTC.

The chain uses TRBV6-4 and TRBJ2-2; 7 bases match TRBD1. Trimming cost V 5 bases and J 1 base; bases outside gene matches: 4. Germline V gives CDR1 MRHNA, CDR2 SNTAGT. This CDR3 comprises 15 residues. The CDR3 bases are TGTGCCAGCAGTCCCCGGACAGGGAACACCGGGGAGCTGTTTTTT. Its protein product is CASSPRTGNTGELFF.

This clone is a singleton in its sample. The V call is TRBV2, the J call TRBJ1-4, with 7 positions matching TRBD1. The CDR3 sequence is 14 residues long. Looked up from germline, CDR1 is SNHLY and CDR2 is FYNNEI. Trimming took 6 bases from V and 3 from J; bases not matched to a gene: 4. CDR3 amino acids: CASSRTGANEKLFF. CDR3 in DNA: TGTGCCAGCAGCCGAACAGGGGCTAATGAAAAACTGTTTTTT.

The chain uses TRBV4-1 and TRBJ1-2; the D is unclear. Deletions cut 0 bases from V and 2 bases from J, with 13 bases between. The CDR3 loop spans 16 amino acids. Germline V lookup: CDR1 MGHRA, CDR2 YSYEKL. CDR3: CASSQDVGYLNYGYTF. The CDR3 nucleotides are TGCGCCAGCAGCCAAGATGTGGGGTATCTAAACTATGGCTACACCTTC.

The CDR3, as DNA: TGCGCCAGCAGCCCAAGATCTCTGTACGACTATGGCTACACCTTC. Amino acid sequence: CASSPRSLYDYGYTF. The genes are TRBV5-1 and TRBJ1-2; D call uncertain. The germline CDR1 and CDR2 sequences are SGHRS and YFSETQ. Trimming removed 4 bases from V and 3 bases from J, with 16 bases in between. The CDR3 is 15 residues long.

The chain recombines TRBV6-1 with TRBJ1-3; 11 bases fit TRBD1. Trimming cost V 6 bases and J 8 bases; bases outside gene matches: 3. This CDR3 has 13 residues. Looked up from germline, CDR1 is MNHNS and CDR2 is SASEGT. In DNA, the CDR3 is TGTGCCAGCAGGGGACAGGGGGGGGACACCATATATTTT. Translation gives CASRGQGGDTIYF.

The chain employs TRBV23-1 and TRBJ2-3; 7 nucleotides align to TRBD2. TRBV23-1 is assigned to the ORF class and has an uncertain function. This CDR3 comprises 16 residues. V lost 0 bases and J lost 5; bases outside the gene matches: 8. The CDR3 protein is CASSQSMRELKDTQYF. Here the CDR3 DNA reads TGCGCCAGCAGTCAATCGATGCGGGAGTTAAAAGATACGCAGTATTTT.

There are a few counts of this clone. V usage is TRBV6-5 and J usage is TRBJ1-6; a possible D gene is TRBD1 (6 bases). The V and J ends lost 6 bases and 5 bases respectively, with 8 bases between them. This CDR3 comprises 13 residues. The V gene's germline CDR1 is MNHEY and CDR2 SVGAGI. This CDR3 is CASSWTDNSPLHF. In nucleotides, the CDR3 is TGTGCCAGCAGCTGGACAGATAATTCACCCCTCCACTTT.

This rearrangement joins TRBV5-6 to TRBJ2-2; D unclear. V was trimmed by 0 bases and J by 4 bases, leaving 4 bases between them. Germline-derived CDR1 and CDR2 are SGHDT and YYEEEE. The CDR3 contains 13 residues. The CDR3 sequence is CASSLGGTGELFF. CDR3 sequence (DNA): TGTGCCAGCAGCTTGGGTGGCACCGGGGAGCTGTTTTTT.

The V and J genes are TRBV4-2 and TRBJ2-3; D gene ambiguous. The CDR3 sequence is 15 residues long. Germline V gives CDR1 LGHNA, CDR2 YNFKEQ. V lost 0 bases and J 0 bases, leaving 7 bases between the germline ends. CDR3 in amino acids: CASSQEDRSTDTQYF. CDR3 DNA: TGTGCCAGCAGCCAAGAAGACCGGAGCACAGATACGCAGTATTTT.